This T cell receptor (beta chain) was observed in a study of T cell repertoires in cytomegalovirus infection. This clonotype was seen ten or more times. Its specificity is not known. Study-wide points: Cumulative public TCR beta family frequency identified CMV carriers with the relevant HLA.

The V end was cut by 3 bases, the J end by 6 bases, with 12 bases between. The CDR3 loop spans 13 amino acids. Germline lookup yields CDR1 SGHTA and CDR2 FQGNSA. Each CDR3 protein is one row after TCRdb ran MiXCR on the reads. Here the sample spans over 300,000 distinct CDR3 sequences, around a tenth being singletons. Material for sequencing was PBMCs. The receptor was derived from a human donor in good health (CMV status not recorded). Some clones in this sample may be carry-over from other donors' samples. The chain uses TRBV7-2 and TRBJ2-7, with D perhaps matching TRBD2 (7 bases). The CDR3 spells CASSFRGGGEQYF. CDR3 in DNA: TGTGCCAGCAGCTTTAGGGGGGGAGGCGAGCAGTACTTC.